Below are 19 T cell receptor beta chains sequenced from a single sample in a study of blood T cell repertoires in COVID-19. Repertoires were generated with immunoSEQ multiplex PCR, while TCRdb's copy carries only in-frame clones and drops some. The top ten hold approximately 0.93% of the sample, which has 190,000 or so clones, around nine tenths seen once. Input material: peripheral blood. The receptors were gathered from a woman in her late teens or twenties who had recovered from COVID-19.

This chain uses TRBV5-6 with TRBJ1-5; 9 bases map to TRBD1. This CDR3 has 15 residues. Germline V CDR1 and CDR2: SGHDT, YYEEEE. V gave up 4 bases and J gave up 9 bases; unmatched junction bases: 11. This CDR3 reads CASSGGQGQRGPQHF. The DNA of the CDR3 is TGTGCCAGCAGCGGGGGACAGGGCCAGCGTGGGCCCCAGCATTTT.

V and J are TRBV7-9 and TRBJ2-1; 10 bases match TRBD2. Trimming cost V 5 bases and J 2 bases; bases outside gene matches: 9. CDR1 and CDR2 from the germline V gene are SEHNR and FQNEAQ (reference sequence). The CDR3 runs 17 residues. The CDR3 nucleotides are TGTGCCAGCAGCCCCCGGGCTAGCGGGAGTGCCTACAATGAGCAGTTCTTC. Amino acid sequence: CASSPRASGSAYNEQFF.

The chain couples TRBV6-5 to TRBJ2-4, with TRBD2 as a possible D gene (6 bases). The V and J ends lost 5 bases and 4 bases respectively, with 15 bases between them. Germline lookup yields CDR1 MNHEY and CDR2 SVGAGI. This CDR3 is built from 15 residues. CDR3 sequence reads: CASSPPFGGKNIQYF. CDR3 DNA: TGTGCCAGCAGTCCCCCCTTTGGGGGGAAAAACATTCAGTACTTC.

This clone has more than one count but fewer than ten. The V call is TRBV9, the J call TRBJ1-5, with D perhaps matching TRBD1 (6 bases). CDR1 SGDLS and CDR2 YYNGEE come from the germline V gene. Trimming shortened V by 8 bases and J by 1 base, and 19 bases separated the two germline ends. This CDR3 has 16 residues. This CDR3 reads CARPWGGHLSNQPQHF. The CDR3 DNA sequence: TGTGCCAGACCCTGGGGGGGACACCTAAGCAATCAGCCCCAGCATTTT.

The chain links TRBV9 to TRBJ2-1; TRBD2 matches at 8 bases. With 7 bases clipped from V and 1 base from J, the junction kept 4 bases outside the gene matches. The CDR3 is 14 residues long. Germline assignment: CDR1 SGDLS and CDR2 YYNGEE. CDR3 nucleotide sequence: TGTGCCAGCGCTCGCGGGGGGTCCTACAATGAGCAGTTCTTC. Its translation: CASARGGSYNEQFF.

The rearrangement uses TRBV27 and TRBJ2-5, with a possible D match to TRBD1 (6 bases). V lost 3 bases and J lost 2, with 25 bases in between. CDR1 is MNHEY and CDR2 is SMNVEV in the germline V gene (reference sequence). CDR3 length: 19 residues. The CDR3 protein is CASSFPSTGPENTQETQYF. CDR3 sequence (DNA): TGTGCCAGCAGTTTCCCCTCGACAGGCCCCGAAAACACTCAAGAGACCCAGTACTTC.

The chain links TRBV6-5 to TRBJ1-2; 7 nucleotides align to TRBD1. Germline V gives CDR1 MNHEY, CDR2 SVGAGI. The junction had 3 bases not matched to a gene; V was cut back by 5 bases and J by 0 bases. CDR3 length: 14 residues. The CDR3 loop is CASSRQGPNYGYTF. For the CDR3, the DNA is TGTGCCAGCAGTCGACAGGGTCCTAACTATGGCTACACCTTC.

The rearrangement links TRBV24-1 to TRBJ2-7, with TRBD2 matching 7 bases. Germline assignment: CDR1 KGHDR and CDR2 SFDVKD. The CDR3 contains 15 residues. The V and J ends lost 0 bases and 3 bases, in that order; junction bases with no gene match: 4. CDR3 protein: CATSDLGGGGYEQYF. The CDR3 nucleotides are TGTGCCACCAGTGATTTGGGGGGGGGTGGCTACGAGCAGTACTTC.

The CDR3 nucleotides are TGTGCCAGCAGCCAAGATAGGAGGCGGAGCAATCAGCCCCAGCATTTT. Protein sequence: CASSQDRRRSNQPQHF. The chain recombines TRBV4-2 with TRBJ1-5; D is unclear. Deletions cut 0 bases from V and 1 base from J, with 10 bases between. In germline, CDR1 is LGHNA, CDR2 YNFKEQ. The CDR3 consists of 16 residues.

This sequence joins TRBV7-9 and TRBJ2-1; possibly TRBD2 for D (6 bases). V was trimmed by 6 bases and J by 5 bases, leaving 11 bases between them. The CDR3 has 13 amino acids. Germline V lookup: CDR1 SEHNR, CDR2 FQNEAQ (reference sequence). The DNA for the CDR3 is TGTGCCAGCAGGGAGGGGAGTAACAATGAGCAGTTCTTC. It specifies CASREGSNNEQFF.

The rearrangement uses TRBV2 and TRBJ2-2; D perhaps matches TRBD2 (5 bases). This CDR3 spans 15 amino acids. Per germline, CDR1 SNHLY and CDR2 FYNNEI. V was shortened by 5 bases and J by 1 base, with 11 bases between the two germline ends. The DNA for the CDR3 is TGTGCCAGCAGTCGAGCTCGGGGGAACACCGGGGAGCTGTTTTTT. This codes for CASSRARGNTGELFF.

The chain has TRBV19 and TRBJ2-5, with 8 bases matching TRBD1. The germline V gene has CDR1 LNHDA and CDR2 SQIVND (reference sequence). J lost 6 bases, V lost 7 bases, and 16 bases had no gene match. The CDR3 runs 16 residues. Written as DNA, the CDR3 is TGTGCCAGTACCGACGGGTCGACAGGGGTTCGGAAGACCCAGTACTTC. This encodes CASTDGSTGVRKTQYF.

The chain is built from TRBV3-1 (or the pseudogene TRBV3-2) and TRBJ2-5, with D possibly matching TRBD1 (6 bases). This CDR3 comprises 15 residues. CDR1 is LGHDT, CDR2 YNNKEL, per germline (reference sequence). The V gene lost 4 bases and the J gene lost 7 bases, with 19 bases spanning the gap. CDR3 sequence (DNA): TGTGCCAGCAGCCCCCCTGACAGGAACTCGGGGACCCAGTACTTC. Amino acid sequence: CASSPPDRNSGTQYF.

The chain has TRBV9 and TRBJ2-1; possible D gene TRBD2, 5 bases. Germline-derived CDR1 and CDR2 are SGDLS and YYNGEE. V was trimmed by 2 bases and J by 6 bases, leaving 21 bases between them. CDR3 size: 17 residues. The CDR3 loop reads CASSVVGGSEGFNEQFF. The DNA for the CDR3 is TGTGCCAGCAGCGTGGTAGGTGGTAGCGAAGGATTCAATGAGCAGTTCTTC. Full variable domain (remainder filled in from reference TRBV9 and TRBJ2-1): DSGVTQTPKHLITATGQRVTLRCSPRSGDLSVYWYQQSLDQGLQFLIQYYNGEERAKGNILERFSAQQFPDLHSELNLSSLELGDSALYFCASSVVGGSEGFNEQFFGPGTRLTVL.

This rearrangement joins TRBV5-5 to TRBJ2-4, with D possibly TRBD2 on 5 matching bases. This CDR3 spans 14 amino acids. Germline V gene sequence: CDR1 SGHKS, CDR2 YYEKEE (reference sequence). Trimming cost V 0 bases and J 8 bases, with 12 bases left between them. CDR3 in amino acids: CASSLVEGLYIQYF. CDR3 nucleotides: TGTGCCAGCAGCTTGGTAGAGGGTTTGTACATTCAGTACTTC. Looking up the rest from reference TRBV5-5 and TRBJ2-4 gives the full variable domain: DAGVTQSPTHLIKTRGQQVTLRCSPISGHKSVSWYQQVLGQGPQFIFQYYEKEERGRGNFPDRFSARQFPNYSSELNVNALLLGDSALYLCASSLVEGLYIQYFGAGTRLSVL.

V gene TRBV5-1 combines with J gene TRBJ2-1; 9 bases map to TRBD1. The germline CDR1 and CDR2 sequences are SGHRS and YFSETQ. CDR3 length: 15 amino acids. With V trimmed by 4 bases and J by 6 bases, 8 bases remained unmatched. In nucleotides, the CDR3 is TGCGCCAGCAGCCCGCAGACAGGGGGAAGCAATGAGCAGTTCTTC. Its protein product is CASSPQTGGSNEQFF. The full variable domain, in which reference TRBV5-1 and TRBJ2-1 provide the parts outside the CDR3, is KAGVTQTPRYLIKTRGQQVTLSCSPISGHRSVSWYQQTPGQGLQFLFEYFSETQRNKGNFPGRFSGRQFSNSRSEMNVSTLELGDSALYLCASSPQTGGSNEQFFGPGTRLTVL.

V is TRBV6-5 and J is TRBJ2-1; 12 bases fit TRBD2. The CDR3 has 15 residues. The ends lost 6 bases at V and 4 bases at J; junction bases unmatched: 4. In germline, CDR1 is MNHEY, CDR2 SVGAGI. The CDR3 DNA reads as TGTGCCAGCAGAGTAACTAGCGGGGGGTACAATGAGCAGTTCTTC. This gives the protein CASRVTSGGYNEQFF.

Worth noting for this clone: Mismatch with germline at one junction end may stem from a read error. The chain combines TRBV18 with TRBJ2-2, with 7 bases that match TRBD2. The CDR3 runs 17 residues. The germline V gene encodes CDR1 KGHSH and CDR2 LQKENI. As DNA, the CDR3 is TGTGCCACCACAACCGGGGCGGGGGACCTGAACGCCGGGGAGCTGTTTTTT. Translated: CATTTGAGDLNAGELFF.

CDR3 in DNA: TGTGCCAGCAGCGTAGCTTCGGGAGGGGTTAATGAGCAGTTCTTC. Protein: CASSVASGGVNEQFF. The V call is TRBV9, the J call TRBJ2-1, with TRBD2 matching over 8 bases. CDR3 length: 15 residues. In germline, CDR1 is SGDLS, CDR2 YYNGEE. Trimming took 0 bases from V and 7 from J; bases not matched to a gene: 6.